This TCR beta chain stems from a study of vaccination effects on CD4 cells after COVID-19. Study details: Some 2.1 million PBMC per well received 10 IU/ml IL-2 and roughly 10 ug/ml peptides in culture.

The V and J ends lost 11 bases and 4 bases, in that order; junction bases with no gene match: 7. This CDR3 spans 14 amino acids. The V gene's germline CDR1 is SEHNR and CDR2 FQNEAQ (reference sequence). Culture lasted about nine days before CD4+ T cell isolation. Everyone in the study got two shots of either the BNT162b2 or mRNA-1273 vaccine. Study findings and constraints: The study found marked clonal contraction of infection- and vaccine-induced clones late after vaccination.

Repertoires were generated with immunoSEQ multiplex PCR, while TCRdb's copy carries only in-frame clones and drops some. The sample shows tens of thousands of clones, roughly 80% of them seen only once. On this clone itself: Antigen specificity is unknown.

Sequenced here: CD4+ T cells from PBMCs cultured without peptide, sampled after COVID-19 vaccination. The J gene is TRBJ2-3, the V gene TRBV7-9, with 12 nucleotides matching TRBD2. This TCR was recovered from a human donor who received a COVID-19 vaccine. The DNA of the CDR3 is TGTGCCGGACTTCTAGCGGGGGGGTCAGATACGCAGTATTTT. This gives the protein CAGLLAGGSDTQYF.